This T cell receptor beta chain was recovered during a study of blood T cells in healthy people across ages. Isolation recovered at least 6.5 million PBMCs from every sample. Overall study findings and caveats: Investigators treated diversity estimates from one million T cells as underestimates.

Alongside a J-beta primer mix, a sample-barcoded 5' primer served in a second PCR lasting about 7 to 11 cycles. Each TCR beta cDNA got a 12-nucleotide random molecular identifier. Researchers report that each sample yielded at least 2.5 million CDR3-containing paired-end reads. Each CDR3 protein is one row after TCRdb ran MiXCR on the 5' RACE reads. The sample records some 780,000 distinct CDR3 sequences, roughly 56% being singletons. Worth noting for this clonotype: Its cognate antigen is unknown. A read error may produce the germline difference seen at one junction end.

The source material was blood. The TCR was taken from a man in his forties or fifties in good health.

The CDR3 DNA reads TGTGCCGGCAGCCAGTGGGATACGCAGTATTTT. Its protein is CAGSQWDTQYF. The chain carries TRBV3-1 and TRBJ2-3; D remains ambiguous. The CDR3 runs 11 residues. Germline values: CDR1 LGHDT, CDR2 YNNKEL (reference sequence).